This entry describes one TCR beta chain. As to time point: newly diagnosed GD, antithyroid drugs for less than 3 months. From PBMCs, RNA was extracted and then used to make the TCR library. The source of the sample is a study of regulatory T cells in long-lasting Graves disease. Building the TCR beta libraries relied on iRepertoire HTBI primers, and CDR3 regions underwent Arm-PCR. TCRdb reprocessed the multiplex PCR reads via MiXCR and lists one record per CDR3 protein. The sample holds around 450,000 distinct CDR3 sequences, 14% to 15% seen once. CDR3 size: 14 residues. The V gene end was trimmed by 5 bases and the J gene end by 4 bases; junction bases not matched to a gene: 3. The germline CDR1 and CDR2 sequences are LNHDA and SQIVND (reference sequence). The same data also went into a second study, on T cells in Graves' hyperthyroidism and ophthalmopathy.

This TCR was recovered from a woman aged 30 to 39 with Graves disease. The sequences come from peripheral blood mononuclear cells (PBMCs), collected at new diagnosis, from a patient treated with antithyroid drugs. The chain couples TRBV19 to TRBJ2-2, with TRBD1 identical over 8 bases. The CDR3 region has the DNA TGTGCCAGTAGTGTTGACAGGGGCACCGGGGAGCTGTTTTTT. Its protein is CASSVDRGTGELFF.